These 10 T cell receptor beta chains originate from one sample sequenced in a study of follicular helper T cells after annual influenza vaccination. The repertoire was sequenced with immunoSEQ multiplex PCR; TCRdb's copy has only in-frame clones and lacks some. The sample has 2,700 or so clones, around four fifths seen once. Regarding time point: 2014-2015 season, pre-vaccination. The sample in question was CXCR5+ CD38- circulating T follicular helper cells from blood, obtained on the day of influenza vaccination. Subset given: circulating Tfh, non-naive CD4+CXCR5+PD-1+ (ICOS+CD38+ or ICOS-CD38-). The source is an adult who received the influenza vaccine.

This chain uses TRBV7-2 with TRBJ2-5; 7 bases line up with TRBD1. The CDR3 is 16 residues long. Germline V gives CDR1 SGHTA, CDR2 FQGNSA. Trimming cost V 4 bases and J 3 bases; bases outside gene matches: 11. CDR3 sequence (DNA): TGTGCCAGCAGCTCTCCGAAAGGGGACAGAAAAGAGACCCAGTACTTC. This gives the protein CASSSPKGDRKETQYF.

V usage is TRBV18 and J usage is TRBJ1-1, with D possibly TRBD1 on 5 matching bases. Germline assignment: CDR1 KGHSH and CDR2 LQKENI. This CDR3 comprises 19 residues. V gave up 1 base and J gave up 4 bases, with 25 bases separating them. CDR3 nucleotide sequence: TGTGCCAGCTCACCACTTCCCATACGTAGTACAGGAGGAAGCACTGAAGCTTTCTTT. Encoded protein: CASSPLPIRSTGGSTEAFF.

This clone has just one count. The gene calls are TRBV15 and TRBJ2-1; TRBD2 aligns across 12 bases. Trimming at V came to 0 bases and at J to 7 bases, leaving 7 bases not matched to a gene. The length of the CDR3 is 17 residues. Germline V gene data show CDR1 as LNHNV and CDR2 as YYDKDF (reference sequence). The CDR3 sequence is CATSRDLASGGVNEQFF. The CDR3 DNA sequence: TGTGCCACCAGCAGAGATTTGGCTAGCGGGGGGGTGAATGAGCAGTTCTTC.

The V and J genes are TRBV9 and TRBJ1-3; 7 positions match TRBD1. Per the germline V gene, CDR1 is SGDLS and CDR2 is YYNGEE. V trimming: 0 bases; J trimming: 6 bases; junction bases outside the gene matches: 6. The CDR3 contains 15 residues. The CDR3 sequence: CASSVDQGGTNTIYF. The CDR3 nucleotides are TGTGCCAGCAGCGTAGACCAGGGGGGGACAAACACCATATATTTT.

The V and J genes are TRBV6-6 and TRBJ2-5; D is perhaps TRBD2 (5 bases). CDR1 is MNHNY and CDR2 is SVGAGI in the germline V gene (reference sequence). Between the trimmed V and J ends, which lost 5 bases and 5 bases, there was a span of 9 bases. This CDR3 has 12 residues. The CDR3: CASSPTRETQYF. For the CDR3, the DNA is TGTGCCAGCAGTCCAACTAGGGAGACCCAGTACTTC.

This clone has only a few counts. The rearrangement joins TRBV21-1 to TRBJ2-2; the D call in the table, TRBD2, was not verified against the DNA. TRBV21-1 is recorded as a pseudogene. The CDR3 is 16 residues long. In DNA form, the CDR3 reads TGTGCCAGCAGCAAGGTGAGGCTAGCGCACACCGGGGAGCTGTTTTTT. It encodes CASSKVRLAHTGELFF.

The chain uses TRBV2 and TRBJ2-3; TRBD2 agrees at 9 bases. V trimming: 7 bases; J trimming: 1 base; junction bases outside the gene matches: 6. Germline V gene sequence: CDR1 SNHLY, CDR2 FYNNEI. This CDR3 has 15 residues. The CDR3 DNA reads as TGTGCCAGCAAGGGGCTAGCGGGGCGCACAGATACGCAGTATTTT. It codes for CASKGLAGRTDTQYF.

This clone was counted only a few times. This rearrangement joins TRBV5-5 to TRBJ1-3; D gene uncertain. V dropped 4 bases and J dropped 0 bases, with 11 bases sitting between them. CDR3 length: 15 residues. The germline gives CDR1 SGHKS, CDR2 YYEKEE (reference sequence). The CDR3 protein is CASSTMGNSGNTIYF. The CDR3 DNA reads as TGTGCCAGCAGCACCATGGGGAACTCTGGAAACACCATATATTTT.

The gene calls are TRBV5-1 and TRBJ2-5; 10 bases line up with TRBD2. The CDR3 consists of 16 residues. Germline CDR1 and CDR2: SGHRS and YFSETQ. Trimming cost V 3 bases and J 2 bases; bases outside gene matches: 7. The chain's CDR3 is CASSSSISGGQETQYF. In nucleotides, the CDR3 is TGCGCCAGCAGCTCATCTATTAGCGGGGGGCAAGAGACCCAGTACTTC.

The J gene is TRBJ2-5, the V gene TRBV29-1, with a tentative D call TRBD2 (5 bases). Germline CDR1 reads SQVTM; CDR2 reads ANQGSEA. V lost 4 bases to trimming and J lost 7 bases, with 19 bases between them. This CDR3 comprises 14 residues. The CDR3 DNA follows: TGCAGCGTTGCCCCGAGTAGGGCAGAGGGGACCCAGTACTTC. Protein product: CSVAPSRAEGTQYF.